Shown below are 9 T cell receptor beta chains from a single sample sequenced in a study of shared clonotypes between healthy human individuals. Sequenced by immunoSEQ multiplex PCR; TCRdb stores in-frame clones only, minus some. The sample holds 490,000 or so clones, around 80% seen once. The sample consisted of PBMCs. The receptors were sampled from a woman between 40 and 55 years old in good health. Some clones in this sample may be carry-over from other donors' samples.

The V and J genes are TRBV5-6 and TRBJ2-5; the D gene is possibly TRBD2 (5 bases). The last part of the DNA fits TRBJ2-7 better; the J call may be wrong. Germline values: CDR1 SGHDT, CDR2 YYEEEE. The CDR3 has 14 amino acids. This CDR3 reads CASSLGHGAYEQYF. The CDR3 DNA follows: TGTGCCAGCAGCTTGGGACACGGGGCCTACGAGCAGTACTTC.

This chain joins TRBV27 and TRBJ2-1, with 10 bases that match TRBD2. In germline, CDR1 is MNHEY, CDR2 SMNVEV (reference sequence). The CDR3 sequence is 16 residues long. Trimming took 3 bases from V and 5 from J; bases not matched to a gene: 7. CDR3 coding DNA: TGTGCCAGCAGTTTGGCTAGCGGGAGATGGAACAATGAGCAGTTCTTC. As protein: CASSLASGRWNNEQFF.

The J gene is TRBJ2-7, the V gene TRBV30; perhaps TRBD1 as D (5 bases). Germline-derived CDR1 and CDR2 are GTSNPN and SVGIG (reference sequence). The CDR3 spans 14 residues. The ends were cut back, 1 base at V and 3 bases at J, with 13 bases in the middle. The CDR3 DNA reads as TGTGCCTGGAGTGGGGATTACAGGTACTACGAGCAGTACTTC. This sequence encodes CAWSGDYRYYEQYF.

This clone was counted ten times or more. The sample carries other DNA sequences with the same CDR3. J is TRBJ2-3 and V is TRBV30; D may be TRBD2 (6 bases). Germline values: CDR1 GTSNPN, CDR2 SVGIG (reference sequence). The CDR3 extends over 15 amino acids. V was shortened by 5 bases and J by 3 bases, with 18 bases between the two germline ends. The CDR3 loop reads CAWGRAGRGTDTQYF. The CDR3 DNA is TGTGCCTGGGGTCGGGCGGGAAGAGGAACAGATACGCAGTATTTT. The full variable domain, with the rest looked up from reference TRBV30 and TRBJ2-3, is SQTIHQWPATLVQPVGSPLSLECTVEGTSNPNLYWYRQAAGRGLQLLFYSVGIGQISSEVPQNLSASRPQDRQFILSSKKLLLSDSGFYLCAWGRAGRGTDTQYFGPGTRLTVL.

This clone has just a few counts. V gene TRBV2 combines with J gene TRBJ2-1; 11 bases fit TRBD2. There are 16 residues in the CDR3. From germline, CDR1 is SNHLY and CDR2 FYNNEI. Losses at the gene ends were 4 bases for V and 6 bases for J; bases not matched to a gene: 8. The CDR3, as DNA: TGTGCCAGCAGTGTACTAAACCTAGCGGGAGGCAATGAGCAGTTCTTC. It codes for CASSVLNLAGGNEQFF.

The chain carries TRBV6-5 and TRBJ2-7; TRBD2 matches 11 bases. The CDR3 consists of 16 residues. V lost 0 bases to trimming and J lost 2 bases; unmatched junction nucleotides: 3. The germline CDR1 and CDR2 sequences are MNHEY and SVGAGI. The CDR3 nucleotides are TGTGCCAGCAGTTACTCACTAGCGGGAGAGACCTACGAGCAGTACTTC. This encodes CASSYSLAGETYEQYF.

As for this clone: It may be a read error: a sequence one base away is much more abundant. The chain employs TRBV5-1 and TRBJ2-3; D perhaps matches TRBD2 (6 bases). V was trimmed by 7 bases and J by 4 bases, leaving 16 bases between them. Germline V gene data show CDR1 as SGHRS and CDR2 as YFSETQ. The CDR3 runs to 14 residues. Written as DNA, the CDR3 is TGCGCCAGCGGCCTGGACTACTTGCCAGATACGCAGTATTTT. Its translation is CASGLDYLPDTQYF.

This clone was detected many times. The chain recombines TRBV7-9 with TRBJ2-2; D remains unclear. V was pared by 5 bases and J by 1 base, with 8 bases between. This CDR3 region has 14 residues. Germline V gives CDR1 SEHNR, CDR2 FQNEAQ (reference sequence). Here the CDR3 reads CASSQRWNTGELFF. CDR3 coding DNA: TGTGCCAGCAGCCAACGATGGAACACCGGGGAGCTGTTTTTT.

V and J are TRBV7-9 and TRBJ2-4; tentatively, D is TRBD2 (5 bases). V lost 2 bases and J lost 9, with 14 bases in between. CDR3 length: 14 amino acids. CDR1 is SEHNR, CDR2 FQNEAQ, per germline (reference sequence). The CDR3 reads CASSLTPDLSIQYF. CDR3 DNA sequence: TGTGCCAGCAGCTTAACCCCGGACTTAAGCATTCAGTACTTC.